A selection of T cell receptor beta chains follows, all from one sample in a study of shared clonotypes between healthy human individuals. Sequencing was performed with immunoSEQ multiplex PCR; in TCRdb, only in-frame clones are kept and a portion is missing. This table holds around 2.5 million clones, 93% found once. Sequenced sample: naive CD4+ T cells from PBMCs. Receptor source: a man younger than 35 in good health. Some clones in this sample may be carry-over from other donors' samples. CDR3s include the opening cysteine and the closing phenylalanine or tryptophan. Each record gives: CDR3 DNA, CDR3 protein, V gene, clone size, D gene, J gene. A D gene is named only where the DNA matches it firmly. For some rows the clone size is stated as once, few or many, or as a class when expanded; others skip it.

cdr3_nt: TGTGCCAGCAGCGGAAACAGGTTGCAAGAGACCCAGTACTTC
cdr3_aa: CASSGNRLQETQYF
v_call: TRBV27
clone_size: .
d_call: .
j_call: TRBJ2-5

cdr3_nt: TGTGCCAGTAGTATAGATCTAGGGGGCGAGGACACTGAAGCTTTCTTT
cdr3_aa: CASSIDLGGEDTEAFF
v_call: TRBV19
clone_size: .
d_call: TRBD1
j_call: TRBJ1-1

cdr3_nt: TGCGCCAGCAGTTCCTACGACAGGGCCGATAATTCACCCCTCCACTTT
cdr3_aa: CASSSYDRADNSPLHF
v_call: TRBV5-1
clone_size: .
d_call: TRBD1
j_call: TRBJ1-6

cdr3_nt: TGCGCCAGCAGCCCGAGTGGTAGCTCCTACAATGAGCAGTTCTTC
cdr3_aa: CASSPSGSSYNEQFF
v_call: TRBV5-1
clone_size: .
d_call: .
j_call: TRBJ2-1

cdr3_nt: TGTGCCAGCAGCCCCCGACAGGGCCCTAGGACCTTC
cdr3_aa: CASSPRQGPRTF
v_call: TRBV25-1
clone_size: .
d_call: TRBD1
j_call: TRBJ1-2

cdr3_nt: TGTGCTAGCGGACTAGAGCTCCATACAGAGACCCAGTACTTC
cdr3_aa: CASGLELHTETQYF
v_call: TRBV12-5
clone_size: .
d_call: TRBD2
j_call: TRBJ2-5

cdr3_nt: TGTGCCAGCAGTGTCGGGGGGGCGACTGAAAAACTGTTTTTT
cdr3_aa: CASSVGGATEKLFF
v_call: TRBV28
clone_size: .
d_call: .
j_call: TRBJ1-4

cdr3_nt: TGCGCCAGCAGCTTGGACAGCCCAGGGAACATTCAGTACTTC
cdr3_aa: CASSLDSPGNIQYF
v_call: TRBV5-1
clone_size: .
d_call: .
j_call: TRBJ2-4

cdr3_nt: TGTGCCAGCAAGATTAGAACTGAAGCTTTCTTT
cdr3_aa: CASKIRTEAFF
v_call: TRBV6-1
clone_size: few
d_call: .
j_call: TRBJ1-1

cdr3_nt: TGTGCCAGCAGCCTCTGGAGCGGGAGGTCGAATGAGCAGTTCTTC
cdr3_aa: CASSLWSGRSNEQFF
v_call: TRBV28
clone_size: .
d_call: TRBD2
j_call: TRBJ2-1

cdr3_nt: TGCAGCGTTGAAGTGGGCAGGGCGAACACCGGGGAGCTGTTTTTT
cdr3_aa: CSVEVGRANTGELFF
v_call: TRBV29-1
clone_size: .
d_call: .
j_call: TRBJ2-2

cdr3_nt: TGTGCCAGCAGCTTATGGGTAACAGAGACCCAGTACTTC
cdr3_aa: CASSLWVTETQYF
v_call: TRBV7-3
clone_size: .
d_call: .
j_call: TRBJ2-5

cdr3_nt: TGCGCCAGCAGCTTGGTTCCCCCGGCTAGCTCCTACGAGCAGTACTTC
cdr3_aa: CASSLVPPASSYEQYF
v_call: TRBV5-1
clone_size: once
d_call: .
j_call: TRBJ2-7

cdr3_nt: TGTGCCAGCAGCTTAAGTAGCGGGAGGGCCGGGGAGCTGTTTTTT
cdr3_aa: CASSLSSGRAGELFF
v_call: TRBV7-2
clone_size: .
d_call: TRBD2
j_call: TRBJ2-2

cdr3_nt: TGTGCCACCCAGGGACTAGCGGGAGTTTACGAGCAGTACTTC
cdr3_aa: CATQGLAGVYEQYF
v_call: TRBV28
clone_size: .
d_call: TRBD2
j_call: TRBJ2-7

cdr3_nt: TGTGCCAGCAGTGAAGGAATCCACGAGCAGTACTTC
cdr3_aa: CASSEGIHEQYF
v_call: TRBV25-1
clone_size: once
d_call: .
j_call: TRBJ2-7

cdr3_nt: TGTGCCAGCAGTTTGACGTTCGCAGATACGCAGTATTTT
cdr3_aa: CASSLTFADTQYF
v_call: TRBV27
clone_size: once
d_call: .
j_call: TRBJ2-3

cdr3_nt: TGCAGCGTCCGACCCCAGACGGAGAACACTGAAGCTTTCTTT
cdr3_aa: CSVRPQTENTEAFF
v_call: TRBV29-1
clone_size: .
d_call: .
j_call: TRBJ1-1

cdr3_nt: TGCGCCAGCAGCTTCACCGGGACAGGGTATGCTGGGGCCAACGTCCTGACTTTC
cdr3_aa: CASSFTGTGYAGANVLTF
v_call: TRBV5-1
clone_size: once
d_call: TRBD1
j_call: TRBJ2-6

cdr3_nt: TGCAGCGTTGGGACACCTTTCCAGGGGGCCAACGTCCTGACTTTC
cdr3_aa: CSVGTPFQGANVLTF
v_call: TRBV29-1
clone_size: .
d_call: .
j_call: TRBJ2-6

cdr3_nt: TGTGCCAGCAGACCGGGACACCTCCAAGAGACCCAGTACTTC
cdr3_aa: CASRPGHLQETQYF
v_call: TRBV6-6
clone_size: .
d_call: .
j_call: TRBJ2-5

cdr3_nt: TGTGCTAGTGGTCTACTGACAGAGAACACTGAAGCTTTCTTT
cdr3_aa: CASGLLTENTEAFF
v_call: TRBV12-5
clone_size: .
d_call: .
j_call: TRBJ1-1

cdr3_nt: TGTGCCAGCAGCTCCGGGACAGCTCTTGAAAAACTGTTTTTT
cdr3_aa: CASSSGTALEKLFF
v_call: TRBV5-6
clone_size: .
d_call: TRBD1
j_call: TRBJ1-4

cdr3_nt: TGTGCCAGCAGCCCTGGACAGTCGAACACTGAAGCTTTCTTT
cdr3_aa: CASSPGQSNTEAFF
v_call: TRBV5-4
clone_size: once
d_call: .
j_call: TRBJ1-1

cdr3_nt: TGTGCCAGCAGCCGTGCGATGGGGAAGGGTGGCACTGAAGCTTTCTTT
cdr3_aa: CASSRAMGKGGTEAFF
v_call: TRBV9
clone_size: few
d_call: .
j_call: TRBJ1-1

cdr3_nt: TGTGCCAGCAGTATGGGAGGGCGTAGCAATCAGCCCCAGCATTTT
cdr3_aa: CASSMGGRSNQPQHF
v_call: TRBV2
clone_size: .
d_call: .
j_call: TRBJ1-5

cdr3_nt: TGTGCCAGCAGCTCCGAGTGGGATACGCAGTATTTT
cdr3_aa: CASSSEWDTQYF
v_call: TRBV11-2
clone_size: once
d_call: .
j_call: TRBJ2-3

cdr3_nt: TGCGCCAGCAGCCAAGCAGTAGTCCTGGGGGGATGGGACACATATACGCAGTATTTT
cdr3_aa: CASSQAVVLGGWDTYTQYF
v_call: TRBV4-3
clone_size: once
d_call: .
j_call: TRBJ2-3

cdr3_nt: TGCGCCAGCAGGAGACTTACTGACGACCACGAGCAGTACTTC
cdr3_aa: CASRRLTDDHEQYF
v_call: TRBV4-1
clone_size: .
d_call: .
j_call: TRBJ2-7

cdr3_nt: TGCGCCAGCAGCGCCGCAGCCACAGATACGCAGTATTTT
cdr3_aa: CASSAAATDTQYF
v_call: TRBV5-1
clone_size: .
d_call: .
j_call: TRBJ2-3

cdr3_nt: TGTGCCAGTAGCCGGGGTCGGCAGGGAGATTTAGCCAAAAACATTCAGTACTTC
cdr3_aa: CASSRGRQGDLAKNIQYF
v_call: TRBV19
clone_size: .
d_call: .
j_call: TRBJ2-4

cdr3_nt: TGTGCCAGCATCGCAGGTTGGCAAGAGACCCAGTACTTC
cdr3_aa: CASIAGWQETQYF
v_call: TRBV2
clone_size: .
d_call: .
j_call: TRBJ2-5

cdr3_nt: TGTGCCAGCAGCTTCCTTCCCCTAGCGGGAGTCCGGGACAATGAGCAGTTCTTC
cdr3_aa: CASSFLPLAGVRDNEQFF
v_call: TRBV11-2
clone_size: .
d_call: TRBD2
j_call: TRBJ2-1

cdr3_nt: TGTGCCAGCAGCTTGGACGCAGGACCTGGGGCCAACGTCCTGACTTTC
cdr3_aa: CASSLDAGPGANVLTF
v_call: TRBV5-5
clone_size: .
d_call: .
j_call: TRBJ2-6

cdr3_nt: TGTGCCAGCAGTAAACAGGGTTATAGCAATCAGCCCCAGCATTTT
cdr3_aa: CASSKQGYSNQPQHF
v_call: TRBV28
clone_size: .
d_call: .
j_call: TRBJ1-5

cdr3_nt: TGTGCCAGCAGTATCCCGGGACTAGCGGCCGCCTACGAGCAGTACTTC
cdr3_aa: CASSIPGLAAAYEQYF
v_call: TRBV28
clone_size: .
d_call: TRBD2
j_call: TRBJ2-7

cdr3_nt: TGTGCCAGCAGTTACCCACCACCCGCTGAAAAACTGTTTTTT
cdr3_aa: CASSYPPPAEKLFF
v_call: TRBV6-6
clone_size: once
d_call: .
j_call: TRBJ1-4

cdr3_nt: TGTGCCAGCAGTGGGGAACTTGGCAATGAGCAGTTCTTC
cdr3_aa: CASSGELGNEQFF
v_call: TRBV2
clone_size: .
d_call: .
j_call: TRBJ2-1

cdr3_nt: TGTGCCAGCAGTTCCAGGGGTGTAGGGGGCGAGCAGTACTTC
cdr3_aa: CASSSRGVGGEQYF
v_call: TRBV6-6
clone_size: .
d_call: .
j_call: TRBJ2-7

cdr3_nt: TGTGCCAGCAGTGAATCGGGAAGGGGTTCGGATGAAAAACTGTTTTTT
cdr3_aa: CASSESGRGSDEKLFF
v_call: TRBV25-1
clone_size: once
d_call: .
j_call: TRBJ1-4

cdr3_nt: TGTGCCTGGAGTGGGGGTATGAACACTGAAGCTTTCTTT
cdr3_aa: CAWSGGMNTEAFF
v_call: TRBV30
clone_size: .
d_call: .
j_call: TRBJ1-1

cdr3_nt: TGTGCCAGCAGCTCCCGGACCGATGAGCAGTTCTTC
cdr3_aa: CASSSRTDEQFF
v_call: TRBV7-2
clone_size: .
d_call: .
j_call: TRBJ2-1

cdr3_nt: TGTGCCAGCTCACCCCGGGACGACAATGAGCAGTTCTTC
cdr3_aa: CASSPRDDNEQFF
v_call: TRBV18
clone_size: .
d_call: .
j_call: TRBJ2-1

cdr3_nt: TGTGCCAGCAGTTACGGAGGGGGCGAGGTCGAAAAACTGTTTTTT
cdr3_aa: CASSYGGGEVEKLFF
v_call: TRBV6-6
clone_size: .
d_call: TRBD1
j_call: TRBJ1-4

cdr3_nt: TGTGCCTGGAACGAAGTACAGGGGAGGGGGAGGGCGTATGGCTACACCTTC
cdr3_aa: CAWNEVQGRGRAYGYTF
v_call: TRBV30
clone_size: .
d_call: TRBD1
j_call: TRBJ1-2

cdr3_nt: TGTGCCAGCTCACCACGGGACGTCCCAACTAATGAAAAACTGTTTTTT
cdr3_aa: CASSPRDVPTNEKLFF
v_call: TRBV18
clone_size: .
d_call: .
j_call: TRBJ1-4

cdr3_nt: TGTGCCAGTAATGGACAGAGCAATCAGCCCCAGCATTTT
cdr3_aa: CASNGQSNQPQHF
v_call: TRBV19
clone_size: few
d_call: .
j_call: TRBJ1-5

cdr3_nt: TGTGCCAGCAGGTCTCCCTGGGTCGGCACTGAAGCTTTCTTT
cdr3_aa: CASRSPWVGTEAFF
v_call: TRBV28
clone_size: .
d_call: .
j_call: TRBJ1-1

cdr3_nt: TGTGCCAGCAGCCGGGCGGGGAGGAATGAGCAGTTCTTC
cdr3_aa: CASSRAGRNEQFF
v_call: TRBV5-4
clone_size: .
d_call: .
j_call: TRBJ2-1

cdr3_nt: TGCGCCAGCAGCTTGGGGGGCCCTACAGATACGCAGTATTTT
cdr3_aa: CASSLGGPTDTQYF
v_call: TRBV5-1
clone_size: .
d_call: .
j_call: TRBJ2-3

cdr3_nt: TGTGCCAGCAGCTTAGTTGGGGGGAAGAACACCGGGGAGCTGTTTTTT
cdr3_aa: CASSLVGGKNTGELFF
v_call: TRBV11-2
clone_size: once
d_call: .
j_call: TRBJ2-2

cdr3_nt: TGTGCCAGCAGCCTCATCGGGGGCTTAAATGAAAAACTGTTTTTT
cdr3_aa: CASSLIGGLNEKLFF
v_call: TRBV4-2
clone_size: .
d_call: .
j_call: TRBJ1-4

cdr3_nt: TGTGCCAGCAGCCAAAGTGACAGAGGCAATCAGCCCCAGCATTTT
cdr3_aa: CASSQSDRGNQPQHF
v_call: TRBV4-2
clone_size: .
d_call: .
j_call: TRBJ1-5

cdr3_nt: TGTGCCAGCAGTCCCTCAGGAACACCAAATGAAAAACTGTTTTTT
cdr3_aa: CASSPSGTPNEKLFF
v_call: TRBV6-5
clone_size: once
d_call: .
j_call: TRBJ1-4

cdr3_nt: TGTGCCAGCAGAGTAGCGGGAGGTGGCACAGATACGCAGTATTTT
cdr3_aa: CASRVAGGGTDTQYF
v_call: TRBV4-2
clone_size: .
d_call: TRBD2
j_call: TRBJ2-3